This TCR beta chain is drawn from a study of beta chain features in type 1 diabetes. The overall study: No age, gender or cell yield differences were seen between patients and healthy donors. General study points: Whatever favoring of shorter templates PCR might show would apply equally to patients and controls.

A heparinised blood draw that averaged about 120 mL was obtained once from each donor. Via CD45RO/CCR7/CD25/CD127/CD95/CD27, cells of the CD4+ naive, central memory, regulatory and stem cell-like memory subsets were sorted. cDNA synthesis used the whole RNA isolate, giving expressed TCRB sequences. Here immunoSEQ multiplex PCR was the method, and the copy in TCRdb shows in-frame clones only, minus some. The profile shows 200,000 to 300,000 clones, approximately 70% of them singletons. Turning to this clone: Its antigen is unidentified.

The specimen sequenced was naive CD4+ T cells from blood. The source of this sequence is a man aged 30-40 years in good health.

This CDR3 is CASSQDAMRYGYTF. DNA of the CDR3: TGCGCCAGCAGCCAAGACGCAATGCGCTATGGCTACACCTTC. The chain links TRBV4-3 to TRBJ1-2; D remains unclear. Trimming removed 0 bases at V and 4 bases at J, with 9 bases between. Germline values: CDR1 LGHNA, CDR2 YSLEER. This CDR3 region has 14 residues.